The clone carrying this T cell receptor (beta chain) was observed many times. The target antigen is unknown. The sample is drawn from a study of blood T cells in healthy people across ages. V gave up 0 bases and J gave up 6 bases, with 9 bases separating them. The CDR3 is 13 amino acids. Per germline, CDR1 SGHRS and CDR2 YFSETQ. Whole-study findings and limits: Both higher diversity and more naive CD4+ cells marked long-lived donors when set against aged donors. Age brought a roughly linear fall in TCR beta diversity measured per million T cells. Diversity was estimated from one million T cells, and these estimates were considered underestimates.

A second roughly 7 to 12 cycle PCR used barcoded and J-beta primers. From the 5' RACE reads, TCRdb called clonotypes with MiXCR, one entry per CDR3 protein. The sample carries some 370,000 distinct CDR3 sequences, roughly half recorded once. Researchers isolated at least 6 million PBMCs per sample. What was sequenced was blood. J is TRBJ1-2 and V is TRBV5-1; TRBD1 is a possible D gene (6 bases). The sequence was obtained from a man in his 60s in good health. CDR3 sequence reads: CASSLAHRDGYTF. The CDR3 DNA reads TGCGCCAGCAGCTTGGCCCACAGGGATGGCTACACCTTC.